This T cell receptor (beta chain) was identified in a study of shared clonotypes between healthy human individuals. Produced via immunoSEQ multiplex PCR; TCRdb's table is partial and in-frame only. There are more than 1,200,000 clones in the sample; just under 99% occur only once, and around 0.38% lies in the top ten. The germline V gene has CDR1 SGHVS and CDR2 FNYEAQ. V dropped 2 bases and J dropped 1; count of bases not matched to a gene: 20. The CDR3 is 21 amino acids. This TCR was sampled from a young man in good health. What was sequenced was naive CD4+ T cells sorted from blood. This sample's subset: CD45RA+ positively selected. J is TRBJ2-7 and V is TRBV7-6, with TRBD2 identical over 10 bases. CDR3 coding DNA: TGTGCCAGCAGCTTAAGAGTGGCAGGGGGCATCCTAGCGGGAGAATCCTACGAGCAGTACTTC. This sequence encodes CASSLRVAGGILAGESYEQYF. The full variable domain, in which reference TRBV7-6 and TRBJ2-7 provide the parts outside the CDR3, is GAGVSQSPRYKVTKRGQDVALRCDPISGHVSLYWYRQALGQGPEFLTYFNYEAQQDKSGLPNDRFSAERPEGSISTLTIQRTEQRDSAMYRCASSLRVAGGILAGESYEQYFGPGTRLTVT.